This T cell receptor beta chain was sequenced during a study of OX40 agonist ivuxolimab in advanced cancers. Study outcomes and limitations: CD4+ and CD8+ blood T cells expanded clonally by week 6 at 0.1 to 3.0 mg/kg.

Sequenced by immunoSEQ multiplex PCR; TCRdb stores in-frame clones only, minus some. This sample has 55,000 to 65,000 clones, with around 84% found just once. V lost 5 bases, J lost 0 bases, and 14 bases lay in between. This CDR3 has 16 amino acids. In germline, CDR1 is SGHTA, CDR2 FQGTGA. A note on this clone: Its antigen is unidentified.

This chain uses TRBV7-3 with TRBJ1-3, with D perhaps TRBD1 (5 bases). This sequence was found in an adult with an advanced solid tumor such as melanoma, head and neck, liver or kidney cancer. The sample was CD4+ or CD8+ T cells sorted from blood, taken in a trial of the OX40 agonist ivuxolimab. This CDR3 reads CASSMGLLGSGNTIYF. CDR3 sequence (DNA): TGTGCCAGCAGCATGGGACTGCTAGGCTCTGGAAACACCATATATTTT. Full variable domain (missing parts from reference TRBV7-3 and TRBJ1-3): GAGVSQTPSNKVTEKGKYVELRCDPISGHTALYWYRQSLGQGPEFLIYFQGTGAADDSGLPNDRFFAVRPEGSVSTLKIQRTERGDSAVYLCASSMGLLGSGNTIYFGEGSWLTVV.